These T cell receptor beta chains were read from a single sample in a study of T cells in Graves' hyperthyroidism and ophthalmopathy. TCRdb reanalysed the multiplex PCR reads using MiXCR and keeps one entry per CDR3 protein. The table has under 550,000 distinct CDR3 sequences, 15% to 20% seen once. Sequencing was done on a sample of blood. These TCRs come from a man in his forties with Graves' ophthalmopathy. Each CDR3 is given with its conserved first and last residue. Each record gives: V gene, clone size, CDR3 length, CDR3 protein. Size values are once, few and many counts, or a class for expanded clones, and some rows have none.

TRBV6-6 . 15 CASSYGRPTPYEQYF
TRBV20-1 . 15 CSAREGTVGNQPQHF
TRBV12-3/TRBV12-4 . 19 CASSLARDRGKNGPGELFF
TRBV7-9 few 12 CASTLDRDEQYF
TRBV7-9 many 20 CASSLVFASSQVVNTGELFF
TRBV3-1 few 14 CASSFGLTTDTQYF
TRBV20-1 many 15 CSASDRGPQEETQYF
TRBV7-8 few 16 CASSLWDLSSYNEQFF
TRBV3-1 few 14 CASSRGQANTEAFF
TRBV28 many 13 CASSPGGPHTQYF
TRBV30 many 12 CAWSGGSTEAFF
TRBV6-1 many 13 CASTSGTSYEQYF
TRBV7-9 . 15 CASSLTGQGRQPQHF
TRBV7-6 . 15 CASTPQSLVNEKLFF
TRBV28 . 16 CASSAAGVTPNTEAFF
TRBV18 few 14 CASSEAAGGEKLFF
TRBV11-3 many 17 CASSLSLSQEITGELFF
TRBV30 few 13 CAWSEQWRGELFF
TRBV28 . 16 CASRTSTTGGTYEQYF
TRBV15 few 16 CATSRGWGPNTGELFF
TRBV12-3/TRBV12-4 many 14 CASSFNGGWTEAFF
TRBV7-9 many 16 CASSLGGALNTDTQYF
TRBV20-1 few 11 CSAGTGGGYTF
TRBV12-3/TRBV12-4 many 13 CASSFHLNTEAFF
TRBV6-1 . 13 CAAAPDRKYGYTF
TRBV27 . 15 CASSFLASEGDEQYF
TRBV11-2 many 13 CASSLRLGDRTYF
TRBV7-9 . 14 CASSPGLADNVLTF
TRBV3-1 many 17 CASSQDMGGRSDYEQYF